Sequencing of this T cell receptor beta chain was carried out in a study of cytomegalovirus exposure and HLA in healthy donors. The PCR employed 60 Vbeta primers together with 13 Jbeta primers. Clones were read by immunoSEQ multiplex PCR, and TCRdb kept only the in-frame ones, dropping some. The data contain about 120,000 clones, approximately 78% of them singletons. In the case of this clone: Its antigen is not identified.

This CDR3 is built from 15 residues. The ends were cut back, 4 bases at V and 0 bases at J, with 7 bases in the middle. Germline values: CDR1 MNHNY, CDR2 SVGAGI (reference sequence). Points from the study as a whole: Owing to their indistinguishability, certain V segments, notably TRBV6-2 and TRBV6-3, were excluded. Certain sequence variants were highly shared and formed a cluster, and this cluster was likely a sequencing artifact. Earlier findings revealed that most TCR beta V segments proved productive either about 87% or about 30% of the time. Presence/absence analyses supposed approximately even sequencing depth among donors.

V is TRBV6-6 and J is TRBJ1-6, with a weak D call TRBD1 (6 bases). Sequencing input: PBMCs. This clonotype was sampled from a man younger than 45 in good health and CMV-seropositive. CDR3 DNA: TGTGCCAGCAGTTCACAGGGCTCCTATAATTCACCCCTCCACTTT. This codes for CASSSQGSYNSPLHF.